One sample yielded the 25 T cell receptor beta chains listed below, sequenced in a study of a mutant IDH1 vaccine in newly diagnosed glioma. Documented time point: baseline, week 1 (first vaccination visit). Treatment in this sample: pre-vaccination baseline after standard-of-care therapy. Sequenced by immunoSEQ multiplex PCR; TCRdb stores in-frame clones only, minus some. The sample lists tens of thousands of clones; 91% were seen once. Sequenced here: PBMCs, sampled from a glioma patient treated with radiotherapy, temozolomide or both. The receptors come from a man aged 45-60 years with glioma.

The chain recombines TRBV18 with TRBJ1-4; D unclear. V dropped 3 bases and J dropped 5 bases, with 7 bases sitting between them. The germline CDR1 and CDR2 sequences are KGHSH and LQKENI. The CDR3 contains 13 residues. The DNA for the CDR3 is TGTGCCAGCTCACCGGGTATAAATGAAAAACTGTTTTTT. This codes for CASSPGINEKLFF.

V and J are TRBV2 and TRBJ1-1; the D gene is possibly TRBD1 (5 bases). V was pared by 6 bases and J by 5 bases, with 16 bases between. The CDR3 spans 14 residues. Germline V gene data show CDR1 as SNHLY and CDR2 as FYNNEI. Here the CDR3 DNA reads TGTGCCAGCAGAGATAGCAGGGCGGGTACTGAAGCTTTCTTT. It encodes CASRDSRAGTEAFF.

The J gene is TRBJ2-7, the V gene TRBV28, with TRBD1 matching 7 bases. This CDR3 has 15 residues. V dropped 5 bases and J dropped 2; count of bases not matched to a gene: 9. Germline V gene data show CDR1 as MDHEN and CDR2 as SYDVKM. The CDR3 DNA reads TGTGCCAGCAGTCGTGCAGGGGGTGTCGCCTACGAGCAGTACTTC. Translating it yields CASSRAGGVAYEQYF.

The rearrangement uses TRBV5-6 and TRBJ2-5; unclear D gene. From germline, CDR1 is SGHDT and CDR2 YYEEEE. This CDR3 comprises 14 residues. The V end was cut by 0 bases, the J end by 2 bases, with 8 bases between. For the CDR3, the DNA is TGTGCCAGCAGCTTGGTGGGTCGTCAAGAGACCCAGTACTTC. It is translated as CASSLVGRQETQYF.

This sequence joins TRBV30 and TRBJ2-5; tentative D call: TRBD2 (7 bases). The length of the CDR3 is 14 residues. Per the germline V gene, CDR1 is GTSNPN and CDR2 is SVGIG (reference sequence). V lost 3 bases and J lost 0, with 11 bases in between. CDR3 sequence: CAWRRGRYQETQYF. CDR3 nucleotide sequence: TGTGCCTGGAGGCGGGGGCGCTACCAAGAGACCCAGTACTTC.

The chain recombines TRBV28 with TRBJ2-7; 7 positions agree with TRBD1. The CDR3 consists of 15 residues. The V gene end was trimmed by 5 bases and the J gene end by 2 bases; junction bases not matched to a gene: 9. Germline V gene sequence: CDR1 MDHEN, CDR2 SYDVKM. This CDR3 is CASSRQGHPTYEQYF. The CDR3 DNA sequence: TGTGCCAGCAGTCGACAGGGACACCCCACCTACGAGCAGTACTTC.

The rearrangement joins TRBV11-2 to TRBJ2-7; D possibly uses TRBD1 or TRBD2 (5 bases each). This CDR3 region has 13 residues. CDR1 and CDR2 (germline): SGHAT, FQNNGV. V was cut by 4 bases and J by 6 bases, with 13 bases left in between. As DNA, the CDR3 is TGTGCCAGCAGCTGGCGGATTGGGACCGAGCAGTACTTC. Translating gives CASSWRIGTEQYF.

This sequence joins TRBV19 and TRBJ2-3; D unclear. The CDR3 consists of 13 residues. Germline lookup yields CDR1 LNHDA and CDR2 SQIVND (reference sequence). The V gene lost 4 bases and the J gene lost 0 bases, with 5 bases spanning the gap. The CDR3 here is CASSTPSTDTQYF. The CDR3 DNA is TGTGCCAGTAGTACTCCCAGCACAGATACGCAGTATTTT.

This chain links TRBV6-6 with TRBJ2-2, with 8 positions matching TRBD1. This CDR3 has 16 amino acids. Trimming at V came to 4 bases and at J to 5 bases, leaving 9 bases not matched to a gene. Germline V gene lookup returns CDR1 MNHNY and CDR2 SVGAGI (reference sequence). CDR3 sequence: CASSSQDRDLTGELFF. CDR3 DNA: TGTGCCAGCAGTTCGCAGGACAGGGATTTAACCGGGGAGCTGTTTTTT.

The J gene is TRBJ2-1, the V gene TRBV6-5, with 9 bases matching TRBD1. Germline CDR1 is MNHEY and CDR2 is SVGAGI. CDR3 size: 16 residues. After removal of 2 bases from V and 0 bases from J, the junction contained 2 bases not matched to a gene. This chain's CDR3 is CASSYVTGGSYNEQFF. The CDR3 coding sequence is TGTGCCAGCAGTTACGTGACAGGGGGCTCCTACAATGAGCAGTTCTTC.

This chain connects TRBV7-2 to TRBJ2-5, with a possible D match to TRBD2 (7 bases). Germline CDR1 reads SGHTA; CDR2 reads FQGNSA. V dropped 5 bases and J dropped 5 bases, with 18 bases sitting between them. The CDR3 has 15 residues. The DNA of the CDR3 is TGTGCCAGCAGCCCCTTCCCGCGGGGGCGGGAGACCCAGTACTTC. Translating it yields CASSPFPRGRETQYF.

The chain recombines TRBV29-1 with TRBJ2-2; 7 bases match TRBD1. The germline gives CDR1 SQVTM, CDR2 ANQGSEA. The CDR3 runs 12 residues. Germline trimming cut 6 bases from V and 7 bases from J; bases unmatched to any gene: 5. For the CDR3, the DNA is TGCAGCGTACGACAGGGCGACGGGGAGCTGTTTTTT. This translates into CSVRQGDGELFF.

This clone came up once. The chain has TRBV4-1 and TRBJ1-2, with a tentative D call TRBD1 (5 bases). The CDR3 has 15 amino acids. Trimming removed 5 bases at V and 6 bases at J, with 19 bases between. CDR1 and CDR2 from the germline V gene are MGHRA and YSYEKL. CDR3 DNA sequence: TGCGCCAGCAGCGAGACGGGCTCATGGGGGGATGGCTACACCTTC. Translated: CASSETGSWGDGYTF.

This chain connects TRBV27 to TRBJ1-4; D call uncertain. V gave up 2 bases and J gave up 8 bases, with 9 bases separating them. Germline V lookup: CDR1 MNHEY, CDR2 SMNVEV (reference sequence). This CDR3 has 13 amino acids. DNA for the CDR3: TGTGCCAGCAGTTTAAGGCCCAGAGAAAAACTGTTTTTT. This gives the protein CASSLRPREKLFF.

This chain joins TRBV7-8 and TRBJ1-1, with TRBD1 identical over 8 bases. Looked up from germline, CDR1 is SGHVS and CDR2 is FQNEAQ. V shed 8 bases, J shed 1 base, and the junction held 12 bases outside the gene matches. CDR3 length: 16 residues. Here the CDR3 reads CASRGRDRSGNTEAFF. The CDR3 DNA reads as TGTGCCAGCCGCGGTCGGGACAGGTCGGGGAACACTGAAGCTTTCTTT.

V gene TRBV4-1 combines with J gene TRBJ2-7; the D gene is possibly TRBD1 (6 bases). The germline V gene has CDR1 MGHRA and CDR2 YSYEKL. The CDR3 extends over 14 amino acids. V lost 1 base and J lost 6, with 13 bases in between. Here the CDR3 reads CASSQVARGVEQYF. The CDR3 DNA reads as TGCGCCAGCAGCCAAGTGGCCAGGGGAGTCGAGCAGTACTTC.

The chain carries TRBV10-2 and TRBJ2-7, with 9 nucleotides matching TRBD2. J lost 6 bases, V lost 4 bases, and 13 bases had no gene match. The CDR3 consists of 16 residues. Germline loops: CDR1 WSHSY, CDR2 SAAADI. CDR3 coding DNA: TGCGCCAGCAGTGGGTCCGCGGGAGGGAAGATTGGCGAGCAGTACTTC. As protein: CASSGSAGGKIGEQYF.

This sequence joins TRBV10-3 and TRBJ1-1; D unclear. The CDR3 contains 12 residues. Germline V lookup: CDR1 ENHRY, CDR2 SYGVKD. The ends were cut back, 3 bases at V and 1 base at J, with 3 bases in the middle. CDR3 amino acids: CAISERNTEAFF. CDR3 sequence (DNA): TGTGCCATCAGTGAAAGGAACACTGAAGCTTTCTTT.

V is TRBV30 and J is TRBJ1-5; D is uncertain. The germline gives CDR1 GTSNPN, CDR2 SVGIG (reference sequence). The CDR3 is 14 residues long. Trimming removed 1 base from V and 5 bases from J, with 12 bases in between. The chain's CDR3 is CAWSGASLYQPQHF. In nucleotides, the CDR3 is TGTGCCTGGAGTGGCGCCAGCCTTTATCAGCCCCAGCATTTT. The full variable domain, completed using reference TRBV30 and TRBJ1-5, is SQTIHQWPATLVQPVGSPLSLECTVEGTSNPNLYWYRQAAGRGLQLLFYSVGIGQISSEVPQNLSASRPQDRQFILSSKKLLLSDSGFYLCAWSGASLYQPQHFGDGTRLSIL.

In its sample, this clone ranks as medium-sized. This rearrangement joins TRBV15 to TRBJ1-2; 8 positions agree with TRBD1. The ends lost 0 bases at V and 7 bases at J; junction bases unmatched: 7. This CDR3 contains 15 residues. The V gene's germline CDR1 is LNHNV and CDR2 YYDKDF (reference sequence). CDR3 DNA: TGTGCCACCAGCAGAGATGGGAGACAGGGGCTTGGCTACACCTTC. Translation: CATSRDGRQGLGYTF.

CDR3 coding DNA: TGTGCCAGCAGTTACTCCCTTTTGGACCAAACTTTCTTT. It yields the protein CASSYSLLDQTFF. V is TRBV6-6 and J is TRBJ1-1; D call uncertain. CDR1 is MNHNY and CDR2 is SVGAGI in the germline V gene (reference sequence). CDR3 length: 13 amino acids. Trimming stripped 0 bases from V and 12 bases from J, with 14 bases between.

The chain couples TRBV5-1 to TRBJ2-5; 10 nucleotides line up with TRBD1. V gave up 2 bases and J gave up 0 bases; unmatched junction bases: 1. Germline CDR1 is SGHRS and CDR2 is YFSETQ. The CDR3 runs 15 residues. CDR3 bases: TGCGCCAGCAGCTTCGGGACAGGGGACCAAGAGACCCAGTACTTC. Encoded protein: CASSFGTGDQETQYF.

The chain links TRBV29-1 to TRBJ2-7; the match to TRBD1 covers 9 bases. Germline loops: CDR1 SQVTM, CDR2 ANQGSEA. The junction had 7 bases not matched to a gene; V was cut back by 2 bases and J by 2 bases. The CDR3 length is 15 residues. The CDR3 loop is CSVEPWGTGPYEQYF. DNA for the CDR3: TGCAGCGTTGAACCCTGGGGGACAGGGCCCTACGAGCAGTACTTC.

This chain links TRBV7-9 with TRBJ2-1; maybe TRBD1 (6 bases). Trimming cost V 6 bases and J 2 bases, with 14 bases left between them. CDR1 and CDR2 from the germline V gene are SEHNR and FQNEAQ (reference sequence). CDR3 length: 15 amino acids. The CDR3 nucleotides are TGTGCCAGCAGTTACAGGGCCTCGACCTACAATGAGCAGTTCTTC. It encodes CASSYRASTYNEQFF.

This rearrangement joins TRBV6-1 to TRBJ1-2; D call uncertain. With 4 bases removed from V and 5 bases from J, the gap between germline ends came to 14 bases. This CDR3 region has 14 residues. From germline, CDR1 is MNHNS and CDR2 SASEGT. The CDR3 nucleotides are TGTGCCAGCAGTGGAGGCGGGGAGGGATATGGCTACACCTTC. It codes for CASSGGGEGYGYTF.